A single sample gave rise to the 31 T cell receptor beta chains below, sequenced in a study of OX40 agonist ivuxolimab in advanced cancers. The method was immunoSEQ multiplex PCR; TCRdb's version includes in-frame clones alone and lacks a portion of them. The table lists 100,000 to 120,000 clones, more than 70% of them singletons. The sequencing here drew on CD4+ or CD8+ T cells sorted from blood, taken in a trial of the OX40 agonist ivuxolimab. Receptor source: an adult with an advanced solid tumor such as melanoma, head and neck, liver or kidney cancer.

J is TRBJ1-3 and V is TRBV7-9, with D perhaps TRBD1 (5 bases). Germline CDR1 and CDR2: SEHNR and FQNEAQ (reference sequence). Trimming stripped 2 bases from V and 0 bases from J, with 11 bases between. CDR3 length equals 16 residues. CDR3 DNA: TGTGCCAGCAGCTTAAGCCCGGGACGCTCTGGAAACACCATATATTTT. Translation: CASSLSPGRSGNTIYF.

This clone was observed once. V and J are TRBV7-9 and TRBJ2-7; D is unclear. The germline V gene has CDR1 SEHNR and CDR2 FQNEAQ (reference sequence). Trimming shortened V by 4 bases and J by 7 bases, and 11 bases separated the two germline ends. The CDR3 covers 12 residues. The CDR3 DNA sequence: TGTGCCAGCAGCTCCCCTAACTGGGAGCAGTACTTC. Translated, it gives CASSSPNWEQYF.

The chain employs TRBV6-1 and TRBJ1-2; TRBD1 might be the D (5 bases). The CDR3 contains 16 residues. Trimming took 4 bases from V and 1 from J, leaving 16 bases between them. The V gene's germline CDR1 is MNHNS and CDR2 SASEGT. DNA of the CDR3: TGTGCCAGCAGTGTACTATTGACAGTAAATAACTATGGCTACACCTTC. Translating it yields CASSVLLTVNNYGYTF.

The chain links TRBV6-1 to TRBJ2-3, with a tentative D call TRBD2 (6 bases). Germline CDR1 is MNHNS and CDR2 is SASEGT. Deletions cut 2 bases from V and 0 bases from J, with 9 bases between. This CDR3 is 15 amino acids long. CDR3 loop: CASSERGTSTDTQYF. In DNA, the CDR3 is TGTGCCAGCAGTGAACGGGGGACTAGCACAGATACGCAGTATTTT.

The rearrangement joins TRBV5-4 to TRBJ2-2, with D possibly TRBD2 on 6 matching bases. V lost 1 base to trimming and J lost 4 bases, with 11 bases between them. CDR1 is SGHNT, CDR2 YYREEE, per germline (reference sequence). This CDR3 spans 15 amino acids. The DNA of the CDR3 is TGTGCCAGCAGCTTGTCATTAGCGGCCACCGGGGAGCTGTTTTTT. Its protein is CASSLSLAATGELFF.

The CDR3 here is CASSPSNAADEGYTF. For the CDR3, the DNA is TGTGCCAGCAGTCCCTCGAACGCGGCGGACGAGGGCTACACCTTC. This rearrangement joins TRBV6-5 to TRBJ1-2, with D uncertain. V was pared by 5 bases and J by 8 bases, with 21 bases between. Germline V gene sequence: CDR1 MNHEY, CDR2 SVGAGI. This CDR3 is 15 amino acids long.

The V call is TRBV6-6, the J call TRBJ2-5; perhaps TRBD2 as D (5 bases). Deletions cut 6 bases from V and 2 bases from J, with 16 bases between. CDR1 and CDR2 (germline): MNHNY, SVGAGI (reference sequence). The CDR3 spans 15 residues. The chain's CDR3 is CASRTTAVQQETQYF. The CDR3 nucleotides read TGTGCCAGCAGGACTACAGCGGTCCAACAAGAGACCCAGTACTTC.

The rearrangement uses TRBV27 and TRBJ1-2; maybe TRBD1 (6 bases). This CDR3 spans 15 amino acids. Germline assignment: CDR1 MNHEY and CDR2 SMNVEV (reference sequence). V lost 6 bases, J lost 5 bases, and 19 bases lay in between. The CDR3 region is CASRLRWTESYGYTF. Here the CDR3 DNA reads TGTGCCAGCAGACTCAGATGGACAGAATCTTATGGCTACACCTTC.

This rearrangement joins TRBV11-2 to TRBJ2-5; 7 bases align to TRBD1. J gave up 1 base and V 1 base, and 3 bases lay outside the gene matches. The length of the CDR3 is 15 residues. CDR1 SGHAT and CDR2 FQNNGV come from the germline V gene. CDR3 coding DNA: TGTGCCAGCAGCTTAGTGGGACAGATCCAAGAGACCCAGTACTTC. The encoded protein is CASSLVGQIQETQYF.

The V call is TRBV7-9, the J call TRBJ1-2, with a tentative D call TRBD1 (5 bases). The CDR3 runs 13 residues. The germline V gene has CDR1 SEHNR and CDR2 FQNEAQ (reference sequence). V shed 10 bases and J shed 8 bases, with 20 bases lying between them. DNA of the CDR3: TGTGCCACTTCCCGGGACGAACTCTCCGGCTACACCTTC. As protein: CATSRDELSGYTF.

V usage is TRBV6-1 and J usage is TRBJ1-6, with 9 bases aligning to TRBD1. In germline, CDR1 is MNHNS, CDR2 SASEGT. Germline trimming cut 7 bases from V and 1 base from J; bases unmatched to any gene: 2. The CDR3 contains 15 residues. The chain's CDR3 is CASKQGASYNSPLHF. As DNA, the CDR3 is TGTGCCAGCAAACAGGGGGCTTCCTATAATTCACCCCTCCACTTT.

The count of this clone is one. The rearrangement joins TRBV9 to TRBJ1-1, with TRBD1 identical over 8 bases. CDR1 SGDLS and CDR2 YYNGEE come from the germline V gene. This CDR3 is 14 amino acids long. J gave up 3 bases and V 1 base, and 2 bases lay outside the gene matches. The CDR3 DNA reads as TGTGCCAGCAGCGTAACAGGGGGTGACACTGAAGCTTTCTTT. This translates into CASSVTGGDTEAFF.

The chain carries TRBV27 and TRBJ1-2; the match to TRBD1 covers 9 bases. The CDR3 sequence is 16 residues long. J was trimmed by 4 bases and V by 4 bases; bases with no gene match: 10. Germline CDR1 and CDR2: MNHEY and SMNVEV (reference sequence). CDR3 nucleotides: TGTGCCAGCAGTTACCGGAGAGGACAGGGGACCTATGGCTACACCTTC. Translation: CASSYRRGQGTYGYTF.

The chain uses TRBV28 and TRBJ1-4; TRBD1 might be the D (6 bases). This CDR3 is 12 amino acids long. CDR1 and CDR2 from the germline V gene are MDHEN and SYDVKM. V was shortened by 5 bases and J by 10 bases, with 11 bases between the two germline ends. The DNA for the CDR3 is TGTGCCAGCAGTCTTGACAGGCCAAAACTGTTTTTT. Translating it yields CASSLDRPKLFF.

Only one count was recorded for this clone. The genes are TRBV11-2 and TRBJ1-3, with 8 bases aligning to TRBD1. CDR3 size: 15 residues. With 5 bases clipped from V and 3 bases from J, the junction kept 6 bases outside the gene matches. The germline V gene has CDR1 SGHAT and CDR2 FQNNGV. For the CDR3, the DNA is TGTGCCAGCAGCGCAGGGGGCGCGGGTGGAAACACCATATATTTT. As protein: CASSAGGAGGNTIYF. Full variable domain (outside the CDR3, taken from reference TRBV11-2 and TRBJ1-3): EAGVAQSPRYKIIEKRQSVAFWCNPISGHATLYWYQQILGQGPKLLIQFQNNGVVDDSQLPKDRFSAERLKGVDSTLKIQPAKLEDSAVYLCASSAGGAGGNTIYFGEGSWLTVV.

This chain connects TRBV15 to TRBJ2-2; D possibly matches TRBD1 or TRBD2 (5 bases each). CDR1 LNHNV and CDR2 YYDKDF come from the germline V gene (reference sequence). V was clipped by 0 bases and J by 0 bases, with 8 bases between them. CDR3 size: 16 residues. CDR3 sequence reads: CATSRDRDANTGELFF. The DNA for the CDR3 is TGTGCCACCAGCAGAGATAGGGACGCGAACACCGGGGAGCTGTTTTTT.

The J gene is TRBJ2-1, the V gene TRBV14; 9 nucleotides align to TRBD2. The V gene's germline CDR1 is SGHDN and CDR2 FVKESK. V lost 0 bases, J lost 10 bases, and 4 bases stayed unmatched. This CDR3 is 14 amino acids long. The CDR3 loop reads CASSQDYGTSEQFF. The CDR3 DNA sequence: TGTGCCAGCAGCCAAGACTATGGGACTAGCGAGCAGTTCTTC.

The chain combines TRBV7-2 with TRBJ1-4; D remains unclear. Germline assignment: CDR1 SGHTA and CDR2 FQGNSA. The CDR3 is 14 amino acids. The V end lost 1 base, the J end lost 4 bases, and 7 bases lay between the germline ends. In DNA form, the CDR3 reads TGTGCCAGCAGCTTAGATCCTCGTAATGAAAAACTGTTTTTT. This encodes CASSLDPRNEKLFF. Filled out from reference TRBV7-2 and TRBJ1-4, the complete variable domain reads GAGVSQSPSNKVTEKGKDVELRCDPISGHTALYWYRQSLGQGLEFLIYFQGNSAPDKSGLPSDRFSAERTGGSVSTLTIQRTQQEDSAVYLCASSLDPRNEKLFFGSGTQLSVL.

This clone turned up a few times. The CDR3 spells CASSSWGGVVNTEAFF. CDR3 bases: TGTGCCAGCAGCTCGTGGGGAGGGGTCGTGAACACTGAAGCTTTCTTT. The chain combines TRBV7-9 with TRBJ1-1; possible D gene TRBD1, 5 bases. Trimming took 4 bases from V and 0 from J, leaving 15 bases between them. Per the germline V gene, CDR1 is SEHNR and CDR2 is FQNEAQ (reference sequence). The CDR3 extends over 16 amino acids.

Only a few counts were recorded for this clone. CDR3 loop: CAWRTGNRIITEAFF. The CDR3 nucleotides are TGTGCCTGGAGGACAGGGAATCGTATAATCACTGAAGCTTTCTTT. The chain combines TRBV30 with TRBJ1-1, with TRBD1 matching over 7 bases. The CDR3 runs 15 residues. Germline V gene data show CDR1 as GTSNPN and CDR2 as SVGIG (reference sequence). V shed 3 bases and J 4 bases; nucleotides not matched to a gene: 11. Filled out from reference TRBV30 and TRBJ1-1, the complete variable domain reads SQTIHQWPATLVQPVGSPLSLECTVEGTSNPNLYWYRQAAGRGLQLLFYSVGIGQISSEVPQNLSASRPQDRQFILSSKKLLLSDSGFYLCAWRTGNRIITEAFFGQGTRLTVV.

V gene TRBV7-3 combines with J gene TRBJ2-3; perhaps TRBD2 as D (6 bases). The CDR3 contains 15 residues. V gave up 2 bases and J gave up 2 bases, with 11 bases separating them. Germline CDR1 and CDR2: SGHTA and FQGTGA. Here the CDR3 DNA reads TGTGCCAGCAGCTTAGACGGGAGATCCACAGATACGCAGTATTTT. Translating gives CASSLDGRSTDTQYF.

The chain links TRBV7-2 to TRBJ2-1, with D possibly being TRBD1 (6 bases). This CDR3 spans 14 amino acids. Germline CDR1 is SGHTA and CDR2 is FQGNSA. Trimming took 3 bases from V and 6 from J, leaving 12 bases between them. The CDR3 coding sequence is TGTGCCAGCAGCTTCACAGGGATCACCAATGAGCAGTTCTTC. Its translation is CASSFTGITNEQFF.

The V and J genes are TRBV9 and TRBJ2-1, with D perhaps matching TRBD1 or TRBD2 (5 bases each). Germline assignment: CDR1 SGDLS and CDR2 YYNGEE. Trimming left V 4 bases short and J 0 bases short, with 14 bases between. The length of the CDR3 is 16 residues. CDR3 residues: CASSLGPGSSYNEQFF. The CDR3 coding sequence is TGTGCCAGCAGCCTAGGCCCAGGGAGCTCCTACAATGAGCAGTTCTTC.

This clone was recorded once. V is TRBV7-3 and J is TRBJ2-7; 9 nucleotides match TRBD2. Germline-derived CDR1 and CDR2 are SGHTA and FQGTGA. The CDR3 is 13 residues long. J was trimmed by 6 bases and V by 0 bases; bases with no gene match: 0. CDR3 nucleotide sequence: TGTGCCAGCAGCTTAACTAGCGGGAGCGAGCAGTACTTC. Translated: CASSLTSGSEQYF.

The chain couples TRBV19 to TRBJ1-5; a possible D gene is TRBD1 (6 bases). V lost 6 bases and J lost 10, with 22 bases in between. The CDR3 is 15 amino acids. From germline, CDR1 is LNHDA and CDR2 SQIVND (reference sequence). CDR3 amino acids: CASSGGTSGVQPQHF. The CDR3 nucleotides read TGTGCCAGTAGCGGGGGCACTTCAGGCGTTCAACCCCAGCATTTT.

The V gene is TRBV7-8, the J gene TRBJ2-3; D is ambiguous. This CDR3 region has 16 residues. Germline-derived CDR1 and CDR2 are SGHVS and FQNEAQ. V was trimmed by 3 bases and J by 0 bases, leaving 13 bases between them. CDR3 DNA sequence: TGTGCCAGCAGCTTCGGTTGGGATTGGAGCACAGATACGCAGTATTTT. Translation gives CASSFGWDWSTDTQYF.

The chain recombines TRBV2 with TRBJ2-5, with D tentatively TRBD2 (5 bases). The CDR3 has 12 amino acids. V lost 2 bases and J 4 bases, leaving 5 bases between the germline ends. Germline V CDR1 and CDR2: SNHLY, FYNNEI. This CDR3 reads CASSELAETQYF. CDR3 DNA sequence: TGTGCCAGCAGTGAACTAGCAGAGACCCAGTACTTC.

J is TRBJ2-1 and V is TRBV5-1, with D unresolved. Trimming stripped 0 bases from V and 0 bases from J, with 7 bases between. This CDR3 has 15 amino acids. In germline, CDR1 is SGHRS, CDR2 YFSETQ. The CDR3 DNA is TGCGCCAGCAGCTTGGACGATCGCTCCTACAATGAGCAGTTCTTC. Translated, it gives CASSLDDRSYNEQFF. Full variable domain (remainder filled in from reference TRBV5-1 and TRBJ2-1): KAGVTQTPRYLIKTRGQQVTLSCSPISGHRSVSWYQQTPGQGLQFLFEYFSETQRNKGNFPGRFSGRQFSNSRSEMNVSTLELGDSALYLCASSLDDRSYNEQFFGPGTRLTVL.

The chain has TRBV5-4 and TRBJ2-7, with TRBD2 matching over 12 bases. The CDR3 covers 15 residues. Germline lookup yields CDR1 SGHNT and CDR2 YYREEE (reference sequence). With 2 bases clipped from V and 6 bases from J, the junction kept 6 bases outside the gene matches. CDR3 nucleotides: TGTGCCAGCAGCTTAGGACTAGCGGGATTAACCGAGCAGTACTTC. Amino acid sequence: CASSLGLAGLTEQYF.

The J gene is TRBJ1-2, the V gene TRBV14; TRBD1 might be the D (5 bases). Germline V lookup: CDR1 SGHDN, CDR2 FVKESK. This CDR3 region has 15 residues. V was shortened by 1 base and J by 8 bases, with 17 bases between the two germline ends. CDR3 sequence reads: CASSQVRGLTGGYTF. The DNA for the CDR3 is TGTGCCAGCAGCCAAGTCCGGGGCCTGACCGGGGGCTACACCTTC.

CDR3 sequence (DNA): TGCGCCAGCAGCCAAGAATTGGGGACTGAAGCTTTCTTT. Translated, it gives CASSQELGTEAFF. The chain recombines TRBV4-3 with TRBJ1-1; D unclear. Germline lookup yields CDR1 LGHNA and CDR2 YSLEER. Trimming left V 0 bases short and J 5 bases short, with 7 bases between. The CDR3 runs 13 residues.